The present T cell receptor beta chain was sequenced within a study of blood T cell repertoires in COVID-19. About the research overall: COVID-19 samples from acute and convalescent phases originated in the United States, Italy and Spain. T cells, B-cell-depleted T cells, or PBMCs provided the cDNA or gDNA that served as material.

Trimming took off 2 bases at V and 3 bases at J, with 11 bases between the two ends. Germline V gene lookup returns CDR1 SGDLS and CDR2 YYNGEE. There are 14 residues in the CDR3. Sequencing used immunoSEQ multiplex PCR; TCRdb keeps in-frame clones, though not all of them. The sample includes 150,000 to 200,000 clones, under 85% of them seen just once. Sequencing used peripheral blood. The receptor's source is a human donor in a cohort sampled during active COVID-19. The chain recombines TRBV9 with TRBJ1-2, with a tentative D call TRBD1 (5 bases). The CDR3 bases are TGTGCCAGCAGCGTGGGAGGGGCGGACTATGGCTACACCTTC. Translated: CASSVGGADYGYTF.